This is a list of T cell receptor beta chains from one sample in a study of shared clonotypes between healthy human individuals. Only in-frame clones appear in the TCRdb table, and some are missing; sequencing was by immunoSEQ multiplex PCR. The sample yields approximately 1.9 million clones, 80% to 95% seen once. The source material was naive CD8+ T cells from PBMCs. These receptor sequences come from a man younger than 35 in good health. Some clones in this sample may be carry-over from other donors' samples. Each CDR3 is given with its conserved first and last residue. D genes are given only for firm matches. Clone size, where shown, is once, few, many, or a class for clones that have expanded.

>TRBV5-8|TRBJ2-7|-|once
TGTGCCAGCAGTCACAACCCCTCCTACGAGCAGTACTTC
CASSHNPSYEQYF
>TRBV28|TRBJ2-1|-|-
TGTGCCAGCAGTTCCGGACGGGAGCAGTTCTTC
CASSSGREQFF
>TRBV4-1|TRBJ1-2|-|-
TGCGCCAGCAGCCAAGACAGGGCGATACTTGGCTACACCTTC
CASSQDRAILGYTF
>TRBV29-1|TRBJ2-3|-|-
TGCAGCGTTGGTCTGGGGGAGAGGCAGTATTTT
CSVGLGERQYF
>TRBV27|TRBJ2-1|TRBD2|-
TGTGCCAGCAGTTTAACCCCGGGACTAGCGGGGGGGTACAATGAGCAGTTCTTC
CASSLTPGLAGGYNEQFF
>TRBV6-5|TRBJ2-1|-|-
TGTGCCAGCAGTTACTCAGGGTACTCAGAATACAATGAGCAGTTCTTC
CASSYSGYSEYNEQFF
>TRBV7-9|TRBJ1-2|-|-
TGTGCCAGCAGCTCCTCCGAGGTTCCCTATGGCTACACCTTC
CASSSSEVPYGYTF
>TRBV9|TRBJ2-1|TRBD2|-
TGTGCCAGCAGCCCCGGCGGGAGGTCGGGTGAGCAGTTCTTC
CASSPGGRSGEQFF
>TRBV29-1|TRBJ2-7|TRBD2|-
TGCAGCGTCCTGACTAGCGGGAGTAGGTACGAGCAGTACTTC
CSVLTSGSRYEQYF
>TRBV9|TRBJ2-7|-|-
TGTGCCAGCAGCTCACTAGCTAAGGACGAGCAGTACTTC
CASSSLAKDEQYF
>TRBV19|TRBJ2-1|TRBD1|-
TGTGCCAGTAGTATATCCCAGGGGGCTCTCTACAATGAGCAGTTCTTC
CASSISQGALYNEQFF
>TRBV9|TRBJ2-1|-|-
TGTGCCAGCAGCGCCGAAGGGACAGAAACTTATCTTTTGGGGGGCAATGAGCAGTTCTTC
CASSAEGTETYLLGGNEQFF
>TRBV19|TRBJ1-1|TRBD1|-
TGTGCCAGTAGTATGGGACAGGGGCTGAGGACTGAAGCTTTCTTT
CASSMGQGLRTEAFF
>TRBV28|TRBJ2-7|TRBD2|-
TGTGCCAGCAGTTCAAGCCTTTCTAGCGGGAGAAGGCAGTACGAGCAGTACTTC
CASSSSLSSGRRQYEQYF
>TRBV5-5|TRBJ1-1|-|-
TGTGCCAGCAGCCGGGCACTGGGGGGATTCACTGAAGCTTTCTTT
CASSRALGGFTEAFF
>TRBV7-9|TRBJ1-5|-|-
TGTGCCAGCAGCTTCTCCCAACGACAGACGGACCATCAGCCCCAGCATTTT
CASSFSQRQTDHQPQHF
>TRBV19|TRBJ2-3|TRBD2|-
TGTGCCAGTAGCGAGGGACTAGCGGGACTCCTTCCCACAGATACGCAGTATTTT
CASSEGLAGLLPTDTQYF
>TRBV27|TRBJ1-1|-|-
TGTGCCAGCAGTCGAAACAAGGGGCTTTTGAACACTGAAGCTTTCTTT
CASSRNKGLLNTEAFF
>TRBV4-1|TRBJ1-1|-|few
TGCGCCAGCAGCCCTATCTGGGGGCGGACTGAAGCTTTCTTT
CASSPIWGRTEAFF
>TRBV2|TRBJ1-2|-|-
TGTGCCAGCAGTGAAGCCAGGACGGACAACTATGGCTACACCTTC
CASSEARTDNYGYTF
>TRBV28|TRBJ1-2|-|-
TGTGCCATCAACGATGGCTACACCTTC
CAINDGYTF
>TRBV5-1|TRBJ2-5|TRBD1|-
TGCGCCAGCAGCATAGGACAGGGTTACCAAGAGACCCAGTACTTC
CASSIGQGYQETQYF